This TCR beta chain comes out of a study of metastatic and nonmetastatic thyroid tumors. Study-level background: Samples came from malignant and benign thyroid patients, and repertoires were compared across blood and tumor or nodule tissue. Study-level findings and limits: When malignant thyroid tumors were compared with benign nodules, TCR beta diversity was reportedly significantly higher in the malignant tumors. This held in both blood and tumor samples.

No patient received treatment before thyroid surgery. In the original processing: The study's classifier, a distant-metastasis tool for papillary thyroid cancer, was built using CDR3 differences across clinicopathological groups. MiXCR reprocessed the PCR reads for TCRdb. The V and J calls were determined by TCRdb, not by the authors. Of 15,000 to 20,000 clones in the sample, around a third were seen once. The CDR3 extends over 16 amino acids. The germline V gene encodes CDR1 MDHEN and CDR2 SYDVKM. The V end lost 2 bases, the J end lost 5 bases, and 18 bases lay between the germline ends. With respect to this clone: Its antigen is not known.

Sequences were obtained from tumor tissue. This chain links TRBV28 with TRBJ2-5; a weak D match, TRBD2 (6 bases). The origin of this receptor is a male donor with papillary thyroid cancer or a benign thyroid nodule (not recorded which). Some clones in this sample may be carry-over from other donors' samples. CDR3 in amino acids: CASSLRLMASGETQYF. CDR3 sequence (DNA): TGTGCCAGCAGTTTACGACTAATGGCCAGCGGGGAGACCCAGTACTTC.